This TCR beta chain was found in a study of T cells in Graves' hyperthyroidism and ophthalmopathy. Study conclusions and caveats: Most thyroid clonotypes with frequency above 0.001 were detected in blood. In validation, the model predicted ophthalmopathy. These predictions came a median around 5.9 months before onset.

The PBMCs were taken from roughly 9.3 ml of fresh peripheral blood. The CDR3 length is 17 residues. The V and J ends lost 0 bases and 3 bases respectively, with 18 bases between them. CDR1 and CDR2 from the germline V gene are GTSNPN and SVGIG (reference sequence). This clonotype was detected only a few times. Its antigen is still unknown. It was RNA transcripts that yielded the amplified TCR beta CDR3 regions. HTBI primers were used for first-round RT-PCR of the TCR CDR3. TCRdb recomputed calls from the multiplex PCR reads with MiXCR, one row per CDR3 protein. This sample has some 550,000 distinct CDR3 sequences, with approximately 16% found just once.

The V and J genes are TRBV30 and TRBJ1-3; no clear D. This clonotype originated in a woman aged 40 to 50 with Graves' ophthalmopathy. Sequenced: blood. The CDR3, as DNA: TGTGCCTGGAGTGTAAGGGCAGCCGCTAATTTTGGAAACACCATATATTTT. Translation gives CAWSVRAAANFGNTIYF.